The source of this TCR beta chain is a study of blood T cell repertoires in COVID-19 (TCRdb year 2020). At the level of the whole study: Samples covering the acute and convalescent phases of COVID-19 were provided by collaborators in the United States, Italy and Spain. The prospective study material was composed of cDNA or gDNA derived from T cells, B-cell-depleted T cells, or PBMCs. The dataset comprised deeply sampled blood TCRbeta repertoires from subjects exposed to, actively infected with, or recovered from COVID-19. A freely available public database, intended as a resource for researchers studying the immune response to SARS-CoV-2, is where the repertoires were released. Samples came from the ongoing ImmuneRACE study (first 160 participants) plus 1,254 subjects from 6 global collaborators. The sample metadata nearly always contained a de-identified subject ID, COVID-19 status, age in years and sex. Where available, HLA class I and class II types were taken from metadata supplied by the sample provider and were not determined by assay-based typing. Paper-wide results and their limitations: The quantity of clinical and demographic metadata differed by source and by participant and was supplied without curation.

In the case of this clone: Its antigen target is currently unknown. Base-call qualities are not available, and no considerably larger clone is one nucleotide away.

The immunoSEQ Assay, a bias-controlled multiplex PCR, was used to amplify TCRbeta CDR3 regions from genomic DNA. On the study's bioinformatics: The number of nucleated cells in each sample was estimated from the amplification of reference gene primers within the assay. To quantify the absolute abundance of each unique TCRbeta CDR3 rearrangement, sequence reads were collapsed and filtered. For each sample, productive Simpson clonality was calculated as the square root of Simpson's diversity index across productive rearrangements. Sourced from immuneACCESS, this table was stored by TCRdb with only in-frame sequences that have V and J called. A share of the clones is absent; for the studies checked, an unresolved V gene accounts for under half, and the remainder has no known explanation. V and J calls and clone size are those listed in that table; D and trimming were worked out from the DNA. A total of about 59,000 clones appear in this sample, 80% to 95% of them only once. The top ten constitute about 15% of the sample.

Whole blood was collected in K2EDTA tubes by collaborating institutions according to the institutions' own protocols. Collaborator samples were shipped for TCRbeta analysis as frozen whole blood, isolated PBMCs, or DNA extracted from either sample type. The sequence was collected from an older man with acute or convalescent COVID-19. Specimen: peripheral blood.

The DNA is as follows: TGCGCCAGCAGCCTCCGGGACAGGGGGCCCGGGGAGCTGTTTTTT. It encodes CASSLRDRGPGELFF. The receptor chain draws on TRBV5-1 and TRBJ2-2, with 12 junctional bases fitting TRBD1. The junction shows trimming of 4 bases on V and 6 bases on J, and the gene matches do not reach 4 bases of it. The CDR3, from cysteine to phenylalanine, totals 15 residues. Only the CDR3 part of the read is kept: 45 bases, read in frame from the first base. Sequences SGHRS (CDR1) and YFSETQ (CDR2) are obtained from the germline V gene.